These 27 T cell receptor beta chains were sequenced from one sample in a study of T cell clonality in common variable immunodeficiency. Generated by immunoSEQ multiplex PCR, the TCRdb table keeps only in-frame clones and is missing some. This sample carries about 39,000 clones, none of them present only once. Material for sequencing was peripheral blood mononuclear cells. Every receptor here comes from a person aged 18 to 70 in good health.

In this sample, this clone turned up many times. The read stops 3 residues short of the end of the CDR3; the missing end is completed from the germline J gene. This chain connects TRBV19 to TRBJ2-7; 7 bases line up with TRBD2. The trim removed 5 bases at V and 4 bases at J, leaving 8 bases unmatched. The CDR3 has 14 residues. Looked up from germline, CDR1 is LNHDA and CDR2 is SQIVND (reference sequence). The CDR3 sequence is CASSLKGTNYEQYF. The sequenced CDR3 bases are TGTGCCAGTAGTCTCAAGGGGACTAATTACGAG.

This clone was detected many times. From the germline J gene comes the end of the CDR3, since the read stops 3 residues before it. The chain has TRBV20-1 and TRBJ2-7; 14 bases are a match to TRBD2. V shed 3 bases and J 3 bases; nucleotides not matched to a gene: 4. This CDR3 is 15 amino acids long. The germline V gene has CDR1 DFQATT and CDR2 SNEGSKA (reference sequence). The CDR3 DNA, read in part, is TGCAGTGCTAGTCCGGGACTAGCGGGGGACTACGAG. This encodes CSASPGLAGDYE. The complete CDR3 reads CSASPGLAGDYEQYF.

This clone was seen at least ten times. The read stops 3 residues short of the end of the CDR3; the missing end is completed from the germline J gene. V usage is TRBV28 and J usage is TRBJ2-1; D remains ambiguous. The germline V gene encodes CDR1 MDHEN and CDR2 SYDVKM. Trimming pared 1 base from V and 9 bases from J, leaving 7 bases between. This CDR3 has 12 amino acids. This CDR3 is CASSLLGLEQFF. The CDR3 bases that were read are TGTGCCAGCAGTTTATTAGGGCTTGAG.

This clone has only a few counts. The covered CDR3 bases are TGTGCCAGCTCACCACCGGGGGGGGACGAC. Translation: CASSPPGGDD. From start to end, the CDR3 is CASSPPGGDDYTF. The chain recombines TRBV18 with TRBJ1-2; perhaps TRBD1 as D (5 bases). The read ends 3 residues shy of where the CDR3 ends; the end is completed using the germline J gene. CDR1 is KGHSH, CDR2 LQKENI, per germline. The CDR3 has 13 residues. The whole variable domain, filled in from reference TRBV18 and TRBJ1-2, reads NAGVMQNPRHLVRRRGQEARLRCSPMKGHSHVYWYRQLPEEGLKFMVYLQKENIIDESGMPKERFSAEFPKEGPSILRIQQVVRGDSAAYFCASSPPGGDDYTFGSGTRLTVV.

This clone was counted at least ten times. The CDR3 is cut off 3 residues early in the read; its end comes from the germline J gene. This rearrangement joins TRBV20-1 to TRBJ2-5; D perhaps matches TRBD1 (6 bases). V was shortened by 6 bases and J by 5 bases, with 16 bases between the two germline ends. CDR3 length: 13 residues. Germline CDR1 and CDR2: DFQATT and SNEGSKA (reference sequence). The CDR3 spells CSATSRGRETQYF. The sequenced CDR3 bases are TGCAGTGCCACGAGCAGGGGTCGGGAGACC.

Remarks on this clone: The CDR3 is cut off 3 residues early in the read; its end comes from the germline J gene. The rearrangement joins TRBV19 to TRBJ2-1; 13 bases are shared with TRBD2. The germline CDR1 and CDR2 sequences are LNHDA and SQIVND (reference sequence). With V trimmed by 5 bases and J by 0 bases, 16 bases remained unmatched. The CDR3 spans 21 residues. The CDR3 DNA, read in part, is TGTGCCAGTAGTCCCCCCCCCGGGACTAGCGGGATTCCCATCTCCTACAATGAG. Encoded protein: CASSPPPGTSGIPISYNE. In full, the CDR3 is CASSPPPGTSGIPISYNEQFF.

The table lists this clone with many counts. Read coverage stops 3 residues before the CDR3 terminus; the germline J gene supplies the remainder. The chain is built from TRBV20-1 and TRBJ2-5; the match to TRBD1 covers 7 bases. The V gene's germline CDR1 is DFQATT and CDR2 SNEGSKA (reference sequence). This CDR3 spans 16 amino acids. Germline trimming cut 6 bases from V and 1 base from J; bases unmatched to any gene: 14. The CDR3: CSAEPGQSVFQETQYF. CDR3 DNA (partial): TGCAGTGCGGAGCCGGGACAGTCGGTATTCCAAGAGACC.

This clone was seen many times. CDR3 residues: CASSHYGATNEKLFF. CDR3 DNA (partial): TGCGCCAGCAGCCATTACGGTGCAACTAATGAAAAA. J is TRBJ1-4 and V is TRBV4-1; D remains ambiguous. The CDR3 goes on 3 residues after the read ends, and that part is filled in from the germline J gene. Trimming removed 3 bases from V and 0 bases from J, with 8 bases in between. The CDR3 totals 15 residues. Germline V gene lookup returns CDR1 MGHRA and CDR2 YSYEKL.

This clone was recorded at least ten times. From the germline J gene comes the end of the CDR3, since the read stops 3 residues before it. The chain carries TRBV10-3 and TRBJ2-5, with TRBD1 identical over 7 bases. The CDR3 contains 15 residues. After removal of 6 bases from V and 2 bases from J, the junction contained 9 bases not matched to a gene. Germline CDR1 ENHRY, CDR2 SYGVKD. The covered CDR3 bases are TGTGCCATCAGCGCAACCGGGACAGAACAAGAGACC. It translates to CAISATGTEQET. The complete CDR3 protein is CAISATGTEQETQYF.

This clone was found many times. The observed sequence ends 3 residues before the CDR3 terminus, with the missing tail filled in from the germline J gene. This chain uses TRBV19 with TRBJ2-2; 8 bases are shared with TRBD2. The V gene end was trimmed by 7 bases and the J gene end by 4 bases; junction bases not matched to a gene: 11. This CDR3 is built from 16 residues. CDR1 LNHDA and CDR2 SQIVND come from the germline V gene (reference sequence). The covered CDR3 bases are TGTGCCAGTATTTGGGGAGCGGGAGTTTCCACCGGGGAG. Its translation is CASIWGAGVSTGE. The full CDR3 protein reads CASIWGAGVSTGELFF.

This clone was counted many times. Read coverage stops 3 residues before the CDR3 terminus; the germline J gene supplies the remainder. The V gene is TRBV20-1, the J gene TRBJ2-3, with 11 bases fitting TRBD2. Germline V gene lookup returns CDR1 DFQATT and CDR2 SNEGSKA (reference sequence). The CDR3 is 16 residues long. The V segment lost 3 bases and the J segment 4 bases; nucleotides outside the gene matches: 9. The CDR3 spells CSARGSTSGNSDTQYF. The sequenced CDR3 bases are TGCAGTGCTAGGGGGTCGACTAGCGGGAATTCAGATACG.

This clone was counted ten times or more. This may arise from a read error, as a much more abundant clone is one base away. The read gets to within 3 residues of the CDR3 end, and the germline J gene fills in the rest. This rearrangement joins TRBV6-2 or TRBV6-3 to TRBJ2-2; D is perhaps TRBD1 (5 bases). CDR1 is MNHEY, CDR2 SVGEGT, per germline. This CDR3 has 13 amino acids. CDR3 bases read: TGTGCCAGCGAAGGTTCTGGGGCCAACGTG. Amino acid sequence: CASEGSGANV. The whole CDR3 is CASEGSGANVLFF.

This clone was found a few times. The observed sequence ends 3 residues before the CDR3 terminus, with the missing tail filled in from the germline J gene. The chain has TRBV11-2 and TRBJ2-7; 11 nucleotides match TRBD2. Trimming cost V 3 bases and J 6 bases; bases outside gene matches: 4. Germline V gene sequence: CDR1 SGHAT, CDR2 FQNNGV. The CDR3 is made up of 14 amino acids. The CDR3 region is CASSFSGRAREQYF. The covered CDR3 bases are TGTGCCAGCAGCTTTAGCGGGAGGGCCCGCGAG. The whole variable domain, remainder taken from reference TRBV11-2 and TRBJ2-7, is EAGVAQSPRYKIIEKRQSVAFWCNPISGHATLYWYQQILGQGPKLLIQFQNNGVVDDSQLPKDRFSAERLKGVDSTLKIQPAKLEDSAVYLCASSFSGRAREQYFGPGTRLTVT.

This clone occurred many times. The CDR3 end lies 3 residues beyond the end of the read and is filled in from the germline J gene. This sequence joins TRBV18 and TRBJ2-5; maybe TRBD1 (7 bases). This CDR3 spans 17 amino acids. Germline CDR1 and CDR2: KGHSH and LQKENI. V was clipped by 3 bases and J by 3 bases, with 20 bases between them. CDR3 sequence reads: CASSPLQGGVGKETQYF. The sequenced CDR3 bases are TGTGCCAGCTCACCCCTTCAGGGGGGCGTTGGAAAAGAGACC.

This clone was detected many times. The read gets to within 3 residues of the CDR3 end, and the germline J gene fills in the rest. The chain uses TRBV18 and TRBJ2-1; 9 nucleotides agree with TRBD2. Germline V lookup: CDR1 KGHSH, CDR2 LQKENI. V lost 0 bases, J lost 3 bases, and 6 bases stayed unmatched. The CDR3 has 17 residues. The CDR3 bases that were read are TGTGCCAGCTCACCACCGGGAGCGGGAGGTGGCTACAATGAG. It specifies CASSPPGAGGGYNE. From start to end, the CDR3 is CASSPPGAGGGYNEQFF.

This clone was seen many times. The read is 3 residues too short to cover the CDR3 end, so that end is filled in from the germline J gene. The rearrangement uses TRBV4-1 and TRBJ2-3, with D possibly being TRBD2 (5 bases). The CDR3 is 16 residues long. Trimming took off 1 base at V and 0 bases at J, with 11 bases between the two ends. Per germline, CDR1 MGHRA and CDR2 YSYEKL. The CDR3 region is CASSQGGLVSTDTQYF. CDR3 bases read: TGCGCCAGCAGCCAAGGAGGGTTAGTTAGCACAGATACG.

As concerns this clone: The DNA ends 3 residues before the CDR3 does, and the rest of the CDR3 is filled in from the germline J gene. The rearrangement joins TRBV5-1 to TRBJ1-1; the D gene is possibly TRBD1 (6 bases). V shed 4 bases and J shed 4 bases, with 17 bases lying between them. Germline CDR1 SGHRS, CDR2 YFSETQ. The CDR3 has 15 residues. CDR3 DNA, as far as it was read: TGCGCCAGCAGCACTGGGAGGGGGTTAGGCACTGAA. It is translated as CASSTGRGLGTE. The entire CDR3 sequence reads CASSTGRGLGTEAFF.

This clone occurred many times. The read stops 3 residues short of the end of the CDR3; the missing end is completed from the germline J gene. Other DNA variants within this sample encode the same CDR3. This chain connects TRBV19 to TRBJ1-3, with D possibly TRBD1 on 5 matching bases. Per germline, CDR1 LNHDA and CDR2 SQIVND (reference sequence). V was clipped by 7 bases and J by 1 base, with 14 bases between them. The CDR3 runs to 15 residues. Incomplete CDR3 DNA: TGTGCCAGTACCTTCGGAGGGGCGTCTGGAAACACC. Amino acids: CASTFGGASGNT. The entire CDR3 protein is CASTFGGASGNTIYF.

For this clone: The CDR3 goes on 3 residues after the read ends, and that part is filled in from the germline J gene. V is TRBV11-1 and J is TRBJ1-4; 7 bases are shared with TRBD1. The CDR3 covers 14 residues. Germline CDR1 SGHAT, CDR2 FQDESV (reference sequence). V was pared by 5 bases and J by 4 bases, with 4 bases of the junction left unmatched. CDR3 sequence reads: CASSRQGFNEKLFF. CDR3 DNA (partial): TGTGCCAGCAGCCGACAGGGATTTAATGAAAAA.

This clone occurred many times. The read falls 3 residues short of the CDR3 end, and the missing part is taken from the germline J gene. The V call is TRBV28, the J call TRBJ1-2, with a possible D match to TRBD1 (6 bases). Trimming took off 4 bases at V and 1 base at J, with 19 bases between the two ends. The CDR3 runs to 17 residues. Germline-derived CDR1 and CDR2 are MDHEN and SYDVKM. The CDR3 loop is CASSSPSQGPVNYGYTF. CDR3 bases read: TGTGCCAGCAGTTCACCTTCACAGGGCCCTGTTAACTATGGC.

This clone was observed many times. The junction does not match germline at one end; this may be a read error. CDR3 residues: CASSEIGVRDGYTF. The CDR3 bases that were read are TGCGCCAGCAGCGAGATCGGGGTTAGAGATGGC. This chain links TRBV4-2 with TRBJ1-2; D is unresolved. The read gets to within 3 residues of the CDR3 end, and the germline J gene fills in the rest. There are 14 residues in the CDR3. CDR1 LGHNA and CDR2 YNFKEQ come from the germline V gene.

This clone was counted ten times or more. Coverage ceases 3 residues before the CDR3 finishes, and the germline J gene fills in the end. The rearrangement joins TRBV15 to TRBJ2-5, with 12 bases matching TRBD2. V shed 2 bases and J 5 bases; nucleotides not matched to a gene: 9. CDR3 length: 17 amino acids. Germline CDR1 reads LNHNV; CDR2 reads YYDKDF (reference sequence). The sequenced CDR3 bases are TGTGCCACCAGCAGACAAAAGCTAGCGGGAGGGCTGGAGACC. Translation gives CATSRQKLAGGLET. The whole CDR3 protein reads CATSRQKLAGGLETQYF.

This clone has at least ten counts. The CDR3 bases that were read are TGTGCCAGCAGCTTAAGCGGACAGGGGAGTCAGCCC. As protein: CASSLSGQGSQP. The whole CDR3 sequence is CASSLSGQGSQPQHF. The chain has TRBV7-2 and TRBJ1-5, with 9 bases fitting TRBD1. With the read ending 3 residues before the CDR3 end, the germline J gene is used to fill in that end. The CDR3 extends over 15 amino acids. V dropped 2 bases and J dropped 6; count of bases not matched to a gene: 5. In germline, CDR1 is SGHTA, CDR2 FQGNSA.

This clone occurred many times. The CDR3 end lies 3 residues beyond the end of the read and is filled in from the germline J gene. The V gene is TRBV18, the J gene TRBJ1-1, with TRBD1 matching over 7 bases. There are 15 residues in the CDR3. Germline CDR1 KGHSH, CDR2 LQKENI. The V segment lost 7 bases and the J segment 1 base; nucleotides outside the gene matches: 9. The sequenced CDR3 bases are TGTGCCAGCTTGTACAGGGGAGGAGGGAACACTGAA. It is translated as CASLYRGGGNTE. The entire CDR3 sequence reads CASLYRGGGNTEAFF.

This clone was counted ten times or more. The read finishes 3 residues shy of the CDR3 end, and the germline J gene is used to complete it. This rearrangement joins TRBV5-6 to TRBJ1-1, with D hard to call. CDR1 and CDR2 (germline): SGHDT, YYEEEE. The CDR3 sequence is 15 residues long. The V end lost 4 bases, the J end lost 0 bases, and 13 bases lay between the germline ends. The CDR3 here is CASSAGFFMNTEAFF. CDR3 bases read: TGTGCCAGCAGCGCGGGATTTTTCATGAACACTGAA.

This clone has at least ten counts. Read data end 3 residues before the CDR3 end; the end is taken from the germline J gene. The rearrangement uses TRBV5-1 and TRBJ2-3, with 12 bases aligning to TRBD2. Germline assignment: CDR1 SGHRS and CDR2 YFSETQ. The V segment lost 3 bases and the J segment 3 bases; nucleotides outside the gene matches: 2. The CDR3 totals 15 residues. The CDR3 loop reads CASSSGLAGTDTQYF. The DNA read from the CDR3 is TGCGCCAGCAGCTCCGGACTAGCGGGGACAGATACG.

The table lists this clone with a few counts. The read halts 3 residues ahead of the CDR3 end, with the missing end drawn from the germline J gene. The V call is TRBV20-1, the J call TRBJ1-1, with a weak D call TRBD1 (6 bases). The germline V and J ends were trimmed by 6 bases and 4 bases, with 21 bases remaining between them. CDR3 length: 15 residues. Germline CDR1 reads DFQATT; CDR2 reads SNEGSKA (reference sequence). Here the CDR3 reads CSASTNRASFTEAFF. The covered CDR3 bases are TGCAGTGCGAGTACTAACAGGGCGTCATTCACTGAA.